This T cell receptor beta chain was sequenced for a study of radiation and T cells in renal cell carcinoma. The protocol was immunoSEQ multiplex PCR, while the TCRdb copy is restricted to in-frame clones and leaves out a portion. Among under 200,000 clones, 88% were seen once, and the ten largest hold roughly 12%. Study-level results: Pretreatment tumor biopsies were lacking, so baseline clonotypes are unknown.

Germline CDR1 SEHNR, CDR2 FQNEAQ (reference sequence). V lost 3 bases and J lost 3, with 21 bases in between. This CDR3 region has 17 residues. The time point was: blood 4 weeks post-SBRT, at nephrectomy. Treatment indicated: 15 Gy SBRT to primary tumor, nephrectomy 4 weeks later. About this clone: The target antigen is unknown.

Material: blood, obtained from a patient whose treatment included radiotherapy and nephrectomy. The receptor was isolated from a woman in her forties or fifties with renal cell carcinoma. The V and J genes are TRBV7-9 and TRBJ2-7; TRBD2 might be the D (5 bases). DNA for the CDR3: TGTGCCAGCAGCTTGCTCAACATTCGCCCGGGAAACTACGAGCAGTACTTC. Translation: CASSLLNIRPGNYEQYF.